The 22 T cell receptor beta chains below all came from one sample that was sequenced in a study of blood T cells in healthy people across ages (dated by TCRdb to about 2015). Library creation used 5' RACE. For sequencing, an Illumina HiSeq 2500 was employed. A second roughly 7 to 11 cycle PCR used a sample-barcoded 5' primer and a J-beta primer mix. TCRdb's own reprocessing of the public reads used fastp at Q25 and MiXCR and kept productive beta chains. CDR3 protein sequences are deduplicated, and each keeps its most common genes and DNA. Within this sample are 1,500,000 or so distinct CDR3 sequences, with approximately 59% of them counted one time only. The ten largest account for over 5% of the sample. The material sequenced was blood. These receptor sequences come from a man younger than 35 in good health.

The CDR3 is CASGLGRGGGQPQHF. In nucleotides, the CDR3 is TGTGCCAGCGGCCTCGGCAGGGGAGGCGGTCAGCCCCAGCATTTT. This chain uses TRBV12-3 or TRBV12-4 with TRBJ1-5; a possible D gene is TRBD1 (6 bases). Trimming took off 8 bases at V and 6 bases at J, with 20 bases between the two ends. CDR3 length equals 15 residues.

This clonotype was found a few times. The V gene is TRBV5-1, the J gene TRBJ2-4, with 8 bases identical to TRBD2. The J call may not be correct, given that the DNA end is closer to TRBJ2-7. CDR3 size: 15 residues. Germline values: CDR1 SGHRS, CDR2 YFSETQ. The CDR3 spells CASSLDASGPYEQYF. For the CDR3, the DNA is TGCGCCAGCAGCTTGGATGCTAGCGGGCCTTACGAGCAGTACTTC.

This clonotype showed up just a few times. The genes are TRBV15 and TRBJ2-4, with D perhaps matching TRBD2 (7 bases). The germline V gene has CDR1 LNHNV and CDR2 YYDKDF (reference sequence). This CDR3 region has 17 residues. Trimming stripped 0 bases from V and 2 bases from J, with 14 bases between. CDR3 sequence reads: CATSRDRGAITKNIQYF. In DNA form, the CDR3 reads TGTGCCACCAGCAGAGATCGGGGGGCTATTACCAAAAACATTCAGTACTTC.

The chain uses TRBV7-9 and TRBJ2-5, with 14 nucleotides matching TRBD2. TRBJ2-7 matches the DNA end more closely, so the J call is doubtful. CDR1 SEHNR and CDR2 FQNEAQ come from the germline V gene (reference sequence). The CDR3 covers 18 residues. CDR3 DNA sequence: TGTGCCAGCAGCTTAGTGGGGACTAGCGGGGGACCCTCCTACGAGCAGTACTTC. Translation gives CASSLVGTSGGPSYEQYF.

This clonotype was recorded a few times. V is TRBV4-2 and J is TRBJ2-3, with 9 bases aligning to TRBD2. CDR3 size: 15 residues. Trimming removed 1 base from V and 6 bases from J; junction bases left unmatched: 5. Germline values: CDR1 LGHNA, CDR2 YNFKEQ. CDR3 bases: TGTGCCAGCAGCCAAGGTAGCGGGAGTTCGGATACGCAGTATTTT. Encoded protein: CASSQGSGSSDTQYF.

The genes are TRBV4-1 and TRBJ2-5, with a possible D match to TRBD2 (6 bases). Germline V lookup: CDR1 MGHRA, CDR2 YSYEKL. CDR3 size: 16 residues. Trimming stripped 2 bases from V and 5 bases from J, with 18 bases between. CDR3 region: CASSQTGVGGRETQYF. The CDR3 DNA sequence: TGCGCCAGCAGCCAAACAGGAGTGGGGGGTCGGGAGACCCAGTACTTC.

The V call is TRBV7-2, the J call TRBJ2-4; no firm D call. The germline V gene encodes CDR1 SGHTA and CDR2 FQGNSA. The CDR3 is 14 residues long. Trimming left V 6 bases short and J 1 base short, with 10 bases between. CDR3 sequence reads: CASSTNTAKNIQYF. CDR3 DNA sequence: TGTGCCAGCAGTACAAATACGGCCAAAAACATTCAGTACTTC.

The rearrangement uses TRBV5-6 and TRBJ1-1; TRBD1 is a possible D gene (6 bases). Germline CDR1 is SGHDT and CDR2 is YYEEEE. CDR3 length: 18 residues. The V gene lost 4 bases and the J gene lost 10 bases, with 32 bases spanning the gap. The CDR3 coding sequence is TGTGCCAGCAGCACACCAGCCGGGGGCGGGGTTCATCACGTCGGAGCTTTCTTT. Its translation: CASSTPAGGGVHHVGAFF.

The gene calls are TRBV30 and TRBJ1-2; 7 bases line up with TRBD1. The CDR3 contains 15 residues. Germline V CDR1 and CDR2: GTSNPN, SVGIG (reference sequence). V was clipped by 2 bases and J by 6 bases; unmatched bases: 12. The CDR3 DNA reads TGTGCCTGGAGTAGAGACAGGGCCCGAGGGCATGGCTACACCTTC. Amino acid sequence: CAWSRDRARGHGYTF.

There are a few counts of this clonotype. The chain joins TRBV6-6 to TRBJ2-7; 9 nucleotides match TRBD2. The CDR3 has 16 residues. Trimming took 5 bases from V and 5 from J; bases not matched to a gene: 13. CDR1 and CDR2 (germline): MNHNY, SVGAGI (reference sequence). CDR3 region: CASSPAGTSKPDEQYF. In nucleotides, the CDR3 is TGTGCCAGCAGTCCCGCCGGGACTAGCAAACCCGACGAGCAGTACTTC.

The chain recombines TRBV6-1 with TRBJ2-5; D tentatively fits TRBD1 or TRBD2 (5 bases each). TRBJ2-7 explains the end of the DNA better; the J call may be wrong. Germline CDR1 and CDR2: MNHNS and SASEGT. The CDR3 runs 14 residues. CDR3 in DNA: TGTGCCAGCAGGCCCGGGACGGTTGCCTACGAGCAGTACTTC. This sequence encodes CASRPGTVAYEQYF.

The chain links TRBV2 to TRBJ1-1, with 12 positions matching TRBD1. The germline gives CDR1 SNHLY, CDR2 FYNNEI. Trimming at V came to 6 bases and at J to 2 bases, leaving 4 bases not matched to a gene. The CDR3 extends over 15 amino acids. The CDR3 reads CASRPGTGGNTEAFF. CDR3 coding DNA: TGTGCCAGCAGACCCGGGACAGGGGGCAACACTGAAGCTTTCTTT.

The CDR3 nucleotides are TGCGCCAGCAGCCAAGATAGTGCAACAGCTTATGGCTACACCTTC. This encodes CASSQDSATAYGYTF. The chain has TRBV4-1 and TRBJ1-2; D unclear. The CDR3 has 15 residues. Germline CDR1 and CDR2: MGHRA and YSYEKL. Trimming took 0 bases from V and 5 from J, leaving 13 bases between them.

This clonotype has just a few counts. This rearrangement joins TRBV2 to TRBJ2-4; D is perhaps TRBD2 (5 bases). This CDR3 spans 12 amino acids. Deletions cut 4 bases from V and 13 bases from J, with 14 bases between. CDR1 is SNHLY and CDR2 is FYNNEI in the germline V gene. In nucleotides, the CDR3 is TGTGCCAGCAGTGGAGCGGCGTGGGAGCAGTACTTC. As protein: CASSGAAWEQYF.

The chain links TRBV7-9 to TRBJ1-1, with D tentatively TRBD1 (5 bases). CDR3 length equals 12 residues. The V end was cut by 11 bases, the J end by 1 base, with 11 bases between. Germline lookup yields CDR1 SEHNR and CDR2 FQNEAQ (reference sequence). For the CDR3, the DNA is TGTGCCTGGGGCGTGGGGAACACTGAAGCTTTCTTT. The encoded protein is CAWGVGNTEAFF. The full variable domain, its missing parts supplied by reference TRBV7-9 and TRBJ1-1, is DTGVSQNPRHKITKRGQNVTFRCDPISEHNRLYWYRQTLGQGPEFLTYFQNEAQLEKSRLLSDRFSAERPKGSFSTLEIQRTEQGDSAMYLCAWGVGNTEAFFGQGTRLTVV.

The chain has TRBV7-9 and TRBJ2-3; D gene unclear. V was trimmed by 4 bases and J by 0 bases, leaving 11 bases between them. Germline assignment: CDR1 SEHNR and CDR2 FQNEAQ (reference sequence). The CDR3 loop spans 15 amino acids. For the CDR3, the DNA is TGTGCCAGCAGCTCCCTGAGTCCTAGCACAGATACGCAGTATTTT. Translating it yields CASSSLSPSTDTQYF.

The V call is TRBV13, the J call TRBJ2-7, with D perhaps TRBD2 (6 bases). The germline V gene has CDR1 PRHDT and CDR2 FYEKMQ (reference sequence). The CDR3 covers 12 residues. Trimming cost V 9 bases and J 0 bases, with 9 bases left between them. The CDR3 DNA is TGTGCCAGTCAGGGACTCTCCTACGAGCAGTACTTC. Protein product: CASQGLSYEQYF.

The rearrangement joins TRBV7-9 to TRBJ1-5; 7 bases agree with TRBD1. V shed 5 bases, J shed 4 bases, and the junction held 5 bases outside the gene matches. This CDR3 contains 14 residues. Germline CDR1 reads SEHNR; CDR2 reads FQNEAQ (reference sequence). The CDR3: CASSPWDRNQPQHF. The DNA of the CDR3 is TGTGCCAGCAGCCCCTGGGACAGAAATCAGCCCCAGCATTTT.

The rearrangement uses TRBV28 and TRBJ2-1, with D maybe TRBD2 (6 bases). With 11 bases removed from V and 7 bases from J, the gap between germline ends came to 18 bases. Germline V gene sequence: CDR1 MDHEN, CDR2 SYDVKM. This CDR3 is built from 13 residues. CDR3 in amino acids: CASEGVLSNEQFF. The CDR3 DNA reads TGTGCCTCGGAGGGAGTTCTTTCAAATGAGCAGTTCTTC.

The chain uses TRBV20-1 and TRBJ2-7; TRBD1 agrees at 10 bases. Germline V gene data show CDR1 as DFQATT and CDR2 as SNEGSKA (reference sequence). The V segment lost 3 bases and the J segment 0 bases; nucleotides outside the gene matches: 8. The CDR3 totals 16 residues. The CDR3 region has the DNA TGCAGTGCTAGTGGACAGGGGGAATGGGGCTCCTACGAGCAGTACTTC. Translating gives CSASGQGEWGSYEQYF.

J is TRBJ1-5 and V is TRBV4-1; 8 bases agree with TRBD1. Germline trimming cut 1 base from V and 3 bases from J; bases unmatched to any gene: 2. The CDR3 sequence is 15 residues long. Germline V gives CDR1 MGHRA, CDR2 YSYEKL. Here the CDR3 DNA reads TGCGCCAGCAGCCAAGGGGACAGGCCCAATCAGCCCCAGCATTTT. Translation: CASSQGDRPNQPQHF.

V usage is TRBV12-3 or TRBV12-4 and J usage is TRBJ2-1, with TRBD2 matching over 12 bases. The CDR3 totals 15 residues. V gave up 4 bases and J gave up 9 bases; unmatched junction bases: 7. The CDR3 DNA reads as TGTGCCAGCAGTTCCTCTAGCGGGAGGGCCGGTGAGCAGTTCTTC. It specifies CASSSSSGRAGEQFF.